The sequence of this T cell receptor (beta chain) was determined in a study of blood T cell repertoires in COVID-19. Study summary: Samples representing acute and convalescent COVID-19 were sourced from the United States, Italy and Spain. PBMCs, B-cell-depleted T cells, or T cells were the source of the cDNA or gDNA that made up the material.

Authors' methods: Amplification from reference gene primers served as the basis for estimated nucleated cell counts. Libraries were prepared by immunoSEQ multiplex PCR; TCRdb keeps only in-frame clonotypes and omits some of them. The DNA gave D and trimming, while V, J and clone size come from that table. This table holds 350,000 or so clones, around nine tenths found once. Followed longitudinally, the Seattle patients had been enrolled during active infection. This TCR derives from a woman aged 55-70 years with COVID-19, enrolled during active disease. The sample taken for sequencing was peripheral blood.

Here the CDR3 DNA reads TGTGCCAGCTCAGGCGGACTGTTCACTGAAGCTTTCTTT. As protein: CASSGGLFTEAFF. The V and J genes are TRBV18 and TRBJ1-1; D is unresolved. This CDR3 contains 13 residues. Germline CDR1 is KGHSH and CDR2 is LQKENI. The V gene lost 5 bases and the J gene lost 4 bases, with 11 bases spanning the gap.